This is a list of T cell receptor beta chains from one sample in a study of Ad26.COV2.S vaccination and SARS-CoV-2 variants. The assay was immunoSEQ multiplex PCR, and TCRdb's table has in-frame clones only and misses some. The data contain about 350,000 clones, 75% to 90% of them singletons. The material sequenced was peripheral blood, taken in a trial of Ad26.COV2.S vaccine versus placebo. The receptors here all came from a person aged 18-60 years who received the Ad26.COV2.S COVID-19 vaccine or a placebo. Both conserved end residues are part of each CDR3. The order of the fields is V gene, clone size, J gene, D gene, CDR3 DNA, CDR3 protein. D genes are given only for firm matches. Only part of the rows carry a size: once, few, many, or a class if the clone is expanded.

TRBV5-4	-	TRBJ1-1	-	TGTGCCAGCAGCTCGGACGTAGCGAACACTGAAGCTTTCTTT	CASSSDVANTEAFF
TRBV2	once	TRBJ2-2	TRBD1	TGTGCCAGCAGAGCGGACAGGGCTAACACCGGGGAGCTGTTTTTT	CASRADRANTGELFF
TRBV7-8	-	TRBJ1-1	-	TGTGCCAGCAGCCAGGAGGGTGTAGAAGCTTTCTTT	CASSQEGVEAFF
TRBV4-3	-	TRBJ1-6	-	TGCGCCAGCAGCCAATTCACCGTTAGGGGCAGTTCGGATTCACCCCTCCACTTT	CASSQFTVRGSSDSPLHF
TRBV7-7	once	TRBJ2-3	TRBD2	TGTGCCAGCAGCTTACGTCCAGCGGGAGAACTAGATACGCAGTATTTT	CASSLRPAGELDTQYF
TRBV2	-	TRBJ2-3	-	TGTGCCAGCGGACCCCCAGTCGCGACAGATACGCAGTATTTT	CASGPPVATDTQYF
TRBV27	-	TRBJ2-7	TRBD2	TGTGCCAGCAGACAGGGACTAGCGGGGGGGTGGACGGAGCAGTACTTC	CASRQGLAGGWTEQYF
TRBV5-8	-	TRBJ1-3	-	TGTGCCAGCAGCTTGGGTTCGGGTTCTGGAAACACCATATATTTT	CASSLGSGSGNTIYF
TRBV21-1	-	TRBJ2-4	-	TGTGCCAGCAGCCGTGGACAGGAGCCCCCAAACATTCAGTACTTC	CASSRGQEPPNIQYF
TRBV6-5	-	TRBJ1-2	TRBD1	TGTGCCAGCAATAGCCAGGGGGCAGGTTTCTATGGCTACACCTTC	CASNSQGAGFYGYTF
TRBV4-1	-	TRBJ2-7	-	TGCGCCAGCAGCCAAGAGAAGGAGCGACAATCCTACGAGCAGTACTTC	CASSQEKERQSYEQYF
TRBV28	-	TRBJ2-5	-	TGTGCCAGCAGTTTGGAGGGGTTAAAAGGGACCCAGTACTTC	CASSLEGLKGTQYF
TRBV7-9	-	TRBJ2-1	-	TGTGCCAGCAGCTCCCGCCCCGGACCGAGCTCCTACAATGAGCAGTTCTTC	CASSSRPGPSSYNEQFF
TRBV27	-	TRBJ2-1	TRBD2	TGTGCCAGCAGTTCCCCGGGACTAGGTCGATTACACTCCTACAATGAGCAGTTCTTC	CASSSPGLGRLHSYNEQFF
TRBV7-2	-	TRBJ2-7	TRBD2	TGTGCCAGCAGCTTAGACCCCCGACTAGCGGGACCCTACTCCTACGAGCAGTACTTC	CASSLDPRLAGPYSYEQYF
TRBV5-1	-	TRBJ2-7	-	TGCGCCAGCAGCTCCCTATCCCTGACAGACTACGAGCAGTACTTC	CASSSLSLTDYEQYF
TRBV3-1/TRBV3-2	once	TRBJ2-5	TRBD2	TGTGCCAGCAGGACTAGCAAAGAGACCCAGTACTTC	CASRTSKETQYF
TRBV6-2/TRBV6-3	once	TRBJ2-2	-	TGTGCCAGCAACCCACACATAGCCTCAACCGGGGAGCTGTTTTTT	CASNPHIASTGELFF
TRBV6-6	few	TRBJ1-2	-	TGTGCCAGCAGTTCTCAGGTGGCGGGTTATGGCTACACCTTC	CASSSQVAGYGYTF
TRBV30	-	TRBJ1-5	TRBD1	TGTGCCTGGAACAGACAGGGCGTCAATCAGCCCCAGCATTTT	CAWNRQGVNQPQHF
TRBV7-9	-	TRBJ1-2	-	TGTGCCAGCAGCCCTAACCTGGGTGGCTACACCTTC	CASSPNLGGYTF
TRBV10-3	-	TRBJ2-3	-	TGTGCCATCAGTGACGGGGGAGGTGGCACAGATACGCAGTATTTT	CAISDGGGGTDTQYF
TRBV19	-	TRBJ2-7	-	TGTGCCAGTAGTATAGGCTGGGGGCCGACCTACGAGCAGTACTTC	CASSIGWGPTYEQYF
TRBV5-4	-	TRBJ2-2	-	TGTGCCAGCAGCTCGCCCGCTACCGCCGGGGAGCTGTTTTTT	CASSSPATAGELFF
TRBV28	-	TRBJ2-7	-	TGTGCCAGCATGCCAAACTCCTACGAGCAGTACTTC	CASMPNSYEQYF
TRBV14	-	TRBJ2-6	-	TGTGCCAGCAGCCAAGTGCTCTCTGGGGCCAACGTCCTGACTTTC	CASSQVLSGANVLTF
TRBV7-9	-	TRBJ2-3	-	TGTGCCAGCAGGGGGAGGAGGGTCTACGGCACAGATACGCAGTATTTT	CASRGRRVYGTDTQYF
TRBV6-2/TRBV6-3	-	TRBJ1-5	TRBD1	TGTGCCAGCAGTTACAGGGGACAGGGGGCAATCCTCAAGAATCAGCCCCAGCATTTT	CASSYRGQGAILKNQPQHF
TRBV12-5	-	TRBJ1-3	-	TGTGCTAGTGGCTACCCCCCGGGGAAGTTCGTTGAAAACACCATATATTTT	CASGYPPGKFVENTIYF
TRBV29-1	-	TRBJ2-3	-	TGCAGCGTTGAACTAATAGGGGTGGGCACAGATACGCAGTATTTT	CSVELIGVGTDTQYF
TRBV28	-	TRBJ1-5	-	TGTGCCACTGGCCTAGCGGGCCGTCCCCAGCATTTT	CATGLAGRPQHF
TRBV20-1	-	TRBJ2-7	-	TGCAGTGCTACGAGACAGTACGAGCAGTACTTC	CSATRQYEQYF
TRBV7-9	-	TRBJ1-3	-	TGTGCCAGCAGCTTGACCTCCTACTCTGGAAACACCATATATTTT	CASSLTSYSGNTIYF
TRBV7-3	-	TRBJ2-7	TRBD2	TGTGCCCCGGGCAGCGGGACTGCCTACGAGCAGTACTTC	CAPGSGTAYEQYF
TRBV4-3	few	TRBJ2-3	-	TGCGCCAGCAGCCAAGCGACAATTGGGGCAGTAAATACGCAGTATTTT	CASSQATIGAVNTQYF
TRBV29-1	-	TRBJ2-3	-	TGCAGCGTTGGGCCAGGAGATACGCAGTATTTT	CSVGPGDTQYF
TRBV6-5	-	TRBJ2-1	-	TGTGCCAGCAGTTGGGGTTCCGCCTCCTACAATGAGCAGTTCTTC	CASSWGSASYNEQFF
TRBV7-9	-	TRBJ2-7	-	TGTGCCAGCAGCACTACAGGGAGGGAGCAGTACTTC	CASSTTGREQYF
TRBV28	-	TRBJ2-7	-	TGTGCCAGCAGCCCTTCCCCCCACGAGCAGTACTTC	CASSPSPHEQYF
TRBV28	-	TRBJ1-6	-	TGTGCCAGCAGGGAACCGGGCCATCTCCACTTT	CASREPGHLHF
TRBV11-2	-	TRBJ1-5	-	TGTGCCAGCAGCTTAGCCCCACGGACAGACGAGCCCCAGCATTTT	CASSLAPRTDEPQHF
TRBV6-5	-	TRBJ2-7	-	TGTGCCAGCAGTTACGCCCTCGGGGCTGGAGACCGAGAGCAGTACTTC	CASSYALGAGDREQYF
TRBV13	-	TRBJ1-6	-	TGTGCCAGCAGCTTGAGGGGATCGTATAATTCACCCCTCCACTTT	CASSLRGSYNSPLHF
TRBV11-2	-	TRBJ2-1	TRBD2	TGTGCCAGCAGCTTACCCCCCGGACTAGCGGGGCCGGTGGATGAGCAGTTCTTC	CASSLPPGLAGPVDEQFF
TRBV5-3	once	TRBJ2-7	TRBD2	TGTGCCAGAAGCTTGGGTCGGACTAGCGGGGGGGCACCGTCCTACGAGCAGTACTTC	CARSLGRTSGGAPSYEQYF
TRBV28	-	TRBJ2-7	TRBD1	TGTGCCAGCAGTCCGCCAGGGGGCGTTTCCTACGAGCAGTACTTC	CASSPPGGVSYEQYF
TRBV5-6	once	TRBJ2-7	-	TGTGCCAGCAGCTTGGGGCACCGGTTCGGCGAGCAGTACTTC	CASSLGHRFGEQYF
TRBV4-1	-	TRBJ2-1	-	TGCGCCAGCAGCCAAGACTCCCGAGGTGGGGATGAGCAGTTCTTC	CASSQDSRGGDEQFF
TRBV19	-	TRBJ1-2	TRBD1	TGTGCCAGTCTAACTTCAGGGGGCGCGAACTATGGCTACACCTTC	CASLTSGGANYGYTF